The 24 T cell receptor beta chains below come from one sample, sequenced in a study of blood T cells in healthy people across ages. Then a second PCR, running roughly 7 to 11 cycles, was carried out with a sample-barcoded 5' primer and a J-beta primer mix. TCRdb ran MiXCR on the 5' RACE reads and lists one entry per CDR3 protein. Of under 1,100,000 distinct CDR3 sequences listed, about 23% are singletons. The same sample was also studied in work on T cells of mothers and their children.

The sequencing input was blood. The receptors come from a girl aged 2-10 years in good health.

The V call is TRBV21-1, the J call TRBJ1-1; the table's TRBD1 call for D was not verified on the DNA. TRBV21-1 constitutes a pseudogene. The length of the CDR3 is 18 residues. CDR3 sequence (DNA): TGTGCCAGCAGCAAGGATAAGGGACAGGGCCACATGAACACTGAAGCTTTCTTT. It encodes CASSKDKGQGHMNTEAFF.

Note on this clonotype: A read error may produce the germline difference seen at one junction end. This chain joins TRBV11-2 and TRBJ1-2, with D uncertain. The CDR3 covers 13 residues. Per germline, CDR1 SGHAT and CDR2 FQNNGV. The CDR3 DNA is TGTGCCAGCAGCCGAAAAGATTGGTATGGCTTCACCTTC. Encoded protein: CASSRKDWYGFTF.

The chain is built from TRBV27 and TRBJ2-5; 13 bases are a match to TRBD2. The CDR3 sequence is 18 residues long. Germline assignment: CDR1 MNHEY and CDR2 SMNVEV (reference sequence). With 6 bases clipped from V and 1 base from J, the junction kept 11 bases outside the gene matches. The chain's CDR3 is CASSQGLAGLRGQETQYF. The CDR3 nucleotides are TGTGCCAGCAGCCAGGGACTAGCGGGGCTCCGCGGCCAAGAGACCCAGTACTTC.

J is TRBJ2-5 and V is TRBV7-2; tentatively, D is TRBD1 or TRBD2 (5 bases each). V was shortened by 5 bases and J by 2 bases, with 18 bases between the two germline ends. This CDR3 comprises 16 residues. Germline V gives CDR1 SGHTA, CDR2 FQGNSA. The CDR3 DNA follows: TGTGCCAGCAGCCCCTGGGGCGAAGGAGGACAAGAGACCCAGTACTTC. Amino acid sequence: CASSPWGEGGQETQYF.

Only a few counts were recorded for this clonotype. The chain is built from TRBV28 and TRBJ2-7, with 8 positions matching TRBD2. CDR1 MDHEN and CDR2 SYDVKM come from the germline V gene. The CDR3 length is 17 residues. V lost 6 bases, J lost 2 bases, and 15 bases stayed unmatched. CDR3 DNA: TGTGCCAGCAGAACCATCGACTCGGGGGGGGAGACCTACGAGCAGTACTTC. Protein product: CASRTIDSGGETYEQYF.

The J gene is TRBJ2-7, the V gene TRBV7-2, with D tentatively TRBD2 (5 bases). Germline lookup yields CDR1 SGHTA and CDR2 FQGNSA. The V gene lost 5 bases and the J gene lost 9 bases, with 17 bases spanning the gap. The CDR3 is made up of 13 amino acids. In DNA, the CDR3 is TGTGCCAGCAGCCCGGACTTCCCGTCCCGGCAGTACTTC. It specifies CASSPDFPSRQYF.

In this sample, this clonotype turned up a few times. In this CDR3 the conserved last residue, phenylalanine or tryptophan, is missing, so a read error is likely. Because the CDR3's place on the DNA is in doubt, the DNA is left out and the CDR3 is given as listed by TCRdb. The chain couples TRBV20-1 to TRBJ2-7; the D segment call TRBD1 is taken from the table without a DNA check. Germline values: CDR1 DFQATT, CDR2 SNEGSKA (reference sequence). The CDR3 is 8 residues long, counting both termini. The CDR3 sequence: CSAPEGRL.

This clonotype was observed a few times. The rearrangement uses TRBV6-5 and TRBJ1-1; D uncertain. CDR3 length: 14 residues. Germline CDR1 is MNHEY and CDR2 is SVGAGI. V shed 0 bases and J shed 1 base, with 6 bases lying between them. CDR3 sequence (DNA): TGTGCCAGCAGTTACTCGAGAAAGAACACTGAAGCTTTCTTT. Amino acid sequence: CASSYSRKNTEAFF.

V is TRBV7-9 and J is TRBJ2-7; no definite D call. The DNA matches TRBJ2-1 better at its end, which makes the J call doubtful. The CDR3 runs to 14 residues. Germline V gene sequence: CDR1 SEHNR, CDR2 FQNEAQ (reference sequence). CDR3 bases: TGTGCCAGCAGCTTAACCCTTATTCCCTACGAGCAGTTCTTC. This encodes CASSLTLIPYEQFF.

This clonotype was detected only a few times. The V gene is TRBV29-1, the J gene TRBJ1-2; D uncertain. This CDR3 is built from 12 residues. V gave up 1 base and J gave up 5 bases, with 8 bases separating them. Germline assignment: CDR1 SQVTM and CDR2 ANQGSEA. DNA for the CDR3: TGCAGCGTTGAAGGGGTGATGTATGGCTACACCTTC. Its translation is CSVEGVMYGYTF. Together with reference TRBV29-1 and TRBJ1-2, the CDR3 gives the full variable domain: SAVISQKPSRDICQRGTSLTIQCQVDSQVTMMFWYRQQPGQSLTLIATANQGSEATYESGFVIDKFPISRPNLTFSTLTVSNMSPEDSSIYLCSVEGVMYGYTFGSGTRLTVV.

This clonotype occurred a few times. The J gene is TRBJ2-1, the V gene TRBV7-3; 7 bases fit TRBD2. The CDR3 has 14 amino acids. V lost 3 bases and J lost 7; bases outside the gene matches: 6. The germline V gene encodes CDR1 SGHTA and CDR2 FQGTGA. The CDR3 reads CASSFWAGDNEQFF. The CDR3 DNA sequence: TGTGCCAGCAGCTTCTGGGCGGGAGATAATGAGCAGTTCTTC. The full variable domain, rest sourced from reference TRBV7-3 and TRBJ2-1, is GAGVSQTPSNKVTEKGKYVELRCDPISGHTALYWYRQSLGQGPEFLIYFQGTGAADDSGLPNDRFFAVRPEGSVSTLKIQRTERGDSAVYLCASSFWAGDNEQFFGPGTRLTVL.

V gene TRBV11-2 combines with J gene TRBJ2-5; 7 bases match TRBD1. The CDR3 has 14 residues. Germline CDR1 is SGHAT and CDR2 is FQNNGV. The junction had 5 bases not matched to a gene; V was cut back by 6 bases and J by 1 base. DNA of the CDR3: TGTGCCAGCAGGGGGAACAGGGGCCAAGAGACCCAGTACTTC. It codes for CASRGNRGQETQYF.

This clonotype was seen ten or more times. The V and J genes are TRBV5-1 and TRBJ2-7; D not certain. The CDR3 extends over 14 amino acids. Germline CDR1 and CDR2: SGHRS and YFSETQ. V was trimmed by 0 bases and J by 7 bases, leaving 14 bases between them. The CDR3 nucleotides are TGCGCCAGCAGCTTGGCCCAGATCCCTGGGGAGCAGTACTTC. The encoded protein is CASSLAQIPGEQYF.

In this sample, this clonotype turned up many times. The chain employs TRBV29-1 and TRBJ2-5; weak D call: TRBD2 (6 bases). This CDR3 has 13 residues. In germline, CDR1 is SQVTM, CDR2 ANQGSEA. V lost 4 bases and J 4 bases, leaving 13 bases between the germline ends. The CDR3 DNA follows: TGCAGCGTTGTTTTTCCGGGGGTAGAGACCCAGTACTTC. It codes for CSVVFPGVETQYF.

The V and J genes are TRBV12-3 or TRBV12-4 and TRBJ2-7; no firm D call. The CDR3 totals 12 residues. Trimming pared 1 base from V and 6 bases from J, leaving 7 bases between. CDR3: CASSLVALEQYF. The CDR3 nucleotides read TGTGCCAGCAGTTTAGTAGCCCTCGAGCAGTACTTC.

This clonotype appeared a few times. The J gene is TRBJ2-1, the V gene TRBV12-3 or TRBV12-4; possibly TRBD1 for D (6 bases). This CDR3 has 15 amino acids. The V end was cut by 6 bases, the J end by 0 bases, with 12 bases between. The CDR3 sequence is CASREGQISYNEQFF. CDR3 bases: TGTGCCAGCAGGGAAGGACAGATCTCCTACAATGAGCAGTTCTTC.

This clonotype has only a few counts. The rearrangement uses TRBV12-3 or TRBV12-4 and TRBJ2-1; D is unresolved. CDR3 length equals 12 residues. With 2 bases removed from V and 9 bases from J, the gap between germline ends came to 8 bases. CDR3 in DNA: TGTGCCAGCAGTTTACGTTTTACTGAGCAGTTCTTC. It codes for CASSLRFTEQFF.

This clonotype was seen many times. The CDR3 region is CASSSGLYQETQYF. The CDR3 DNA reads TGTGCCAGCAGCTCGGGACTGTACCAAGAGACCCAGTACTTC. This rearrangement joins TRBV9 to TRBJ2-5; D is possibly TRBD2 (6 bases). The V gene's germline CDR1 is SGDLS and CDR2 YYNGEE. This CDR3 has 14 amino acids. With 4 bases removed from V and 0 bases from J, the gap between germline ends came to 10 bases.

This chain links TRBV3-1 with TRBJ2-1; no firm D call. CDR1 is LGHDT and CDR2 is YNNKEL in the germline V gene (reference sequence). V was cut by 0 bases and J by 2 bases, with 8 bases left in between. CDR3 length: 15 amino acids. The CDR3, as DNA: TGTGCCAGCAGCCAAGACATTTCTACCTACAATGAGCAGTTCTTC. This sequence encodes CASSQDISTYNEQFF.

This clonotype has a handful of counts. The chain employs TRBV5-6 and TRBJ2-5, with D unclear. CDR1 and CDR2 (germline): SGHDT, YYEEEE. Trimming cost V 4 bases and J 3 bases, with 16 bases left between them. CDR3 length: 15 residues. The CDR3 DNA follows: TGTGCCAGCAGCGAAAGTCCTAGAGTTGAAGAGACCCAGTACTTC. Encoded protein: CASSESPRVEETQYF.

This rearrangement joins TRBV4-2 to TRBJ2-7; possibly TRBD1 for D (6 bases). This CDR3 comprises 13 residues. Per the germline V gene, CDR1 is LGHNA and CDR2 is YNFKEQ. V was pared by 1 base and J by 11 bases, with 15 bases between. The CDR3 nucleotides are TGTGCCAGCAGCCAAGTCCCAGGGGTCAGGGAGTACTTC. Protein product: CASSQVPGVREYF.

In this sample, this clonotype turned up a few times. J is TRBJ2-7 and V is TRBV4-1, with D tentatively TRBD2 (7 bases). V was shortened by 0 bases and J by 2 bases, with 14 bases between the two germline ends. This CDR3 comprises 16 residues. CDR1 is MGHRA and CDR2 is YSYEKL in the germline V gene. The CDR3 loop is CASSQEDQGRAYEQYF. In DNA form, the CDR3 reads TGCGCCAGCAGCCAAGAAGATCAGGGGAGGGCCTACGAGCAGTACTTC.

Details on this clonotype: Compared with germline, one end of the junction differs, possibly owing to a read error. The CDR3 DNA reads as TGTGCCAGCAGCCAAGAGGAAGCGGGGGGTACCTACGGGCAGTACTTC. Protein: CASSQEEAGGTYGQYF. The rearrangement links TRBV4-2 to TRBJ2-7, with 9 positions matching TRBD2. This CDR3 comprises 16 residues. Germline V lookup: CDR1 LGHNA, CDR2 YNFKEQ.

The CDR3 sequence is CASRALVGGEQFF. The DNA for the CDR3 is TGCGCCAGCAGGGCCCTGGTCGGGGGAGAGCAGTTCTTC. The chain recombines TRBV5-1 with TRBJ2-1, with D possibly being TRBD2 (6 bases). CDR1 is SGHRS and CDR2 is YFSETQ in the germline V gene. The V end lost 5 bases, the J end lost 10 bases, and 16 bases lay between the germline ends. The CDR3 is 13 amino acids.